This TCR beta chain was documented in a study of cytomegalovirus exposure and HLA in healthy donors (TCRdb year 2017). With respect to the entire study: An earlier analysis of several hundred of the donors reported about 300 Gb of sequence data and 117 million unique TCR beta sequences obtained from approximately 180 million T cells. Rather than using new phenotypic data, the later analysis identified candidate immune exposures from TCR beta sequences and from how often those sequences occurred across donors. Among the roughly 400 genotyped donors, around 81% belonged to the genetic ancestry cluster associated with self-reported Caucasian donors. All discovery cohort repertoires had been generated using a single sequencing platform. The number of typed donors differed by locus: roughly 620-630 for A, B, C, DRB1 and DQB1; approximately 520 for DQA1; 600 to 610 for DPA1; and approximately 450 for DPB1. A handful of DR-DQ haplotypes were treated as single units for association and clustering because of strong linkage in the cohort. Along with the approximately 650-subject first cohort, a separate validation cohort of about 110 different subjects was used. An early release that covered more than 550 HLA-typed donors contained approximately 300 gigabases of sequencing data and approximately 85 million unique TCR sequences. The study used immunosequencing to profile the T cell repertoires of approximately 640 subjects and linked those repertoires to cytomegalovirus serostatus. Both class I and class II loci were covered by HLA typing, at four-digit resolution. Alongside the repertoire data, information on donor age, sex, ethnicity and CMV serostatus was compiled. In a later analysis, previously published TCR beta repertoires from 550 to 750 donors were re-analyzed and high-resolution HLA genotyping was added so that TCR occurrence patterns could be studied. The aim of the study was to test whether cataloging public T cell receptors could identify signatures of past pathogen exposure. An earlier analysis of around 540 of the donors applied high-throughput TCR beta sequencing to assess whether each TCR beta V gene segment acted as functional or pseudogenic. High-throughput TCR immunosequencing, statistical association of individual TCRs with disease status, and machine learning were combined to predict cytomegalovirus infection status. Genome-wide SNP genotypes for about 60% of the roughly 670 donors were used in a later genetic analysis, which treated that subset as a discovery cohort. Among some 410 genotyped donors of the cohort, an average of approximately 240,000 unique TCR beta nucleotide sequences was sequenced per donor, of which 15% to 20% were non-productive. General conclusions and limits of the study: A further reported finding was that TCR beta sequences accurately predicted the HLA-A and HLA-B alleles for most subjects in the first cohort. An earlier analysis of approximately 570 of the donors showed that most TCR beta V segments appeared in productive rearrangements either about 87% or about 30% of the time, which broadly matched IMGT annotations. This cohort had only TCR beta chains sequenced, and the lack of alpha or paired-chain data limited which features could be detected. The sequencing pipeline was judged likely to have produced a cluster of highly shared sequence variants as a technical artifact. For the cohort, immune exposure information was limited to CMV serostatus. Several of the top co-occurrence clusters appeared to be linked to parvovirus B19, influenza, CMV and Epstein-Barr virus, according to a later analysis. Strong co-occurrence of HLA alleles, especially DR and DQ, made assigning TCR associations to individual alleles difficult. Most CMV-associated TCR beta chains appeared to be HLA-restricted in a later analysis, and the HLA associations seemed to be driven largely by CMV exposure. Because some donors lacked HLA typing at each locus, the association tests relied only on the typed subset. A total of fewer than 200 TCR beta chains were listed by the study as associated with cytomegalovirus. Three of the identified cytomegalovirus-associated TCR beta chains were confirmed in vitro to be specific for cytomegalovirus antigens. Some IMGT-functional V segments, including TRBV6-2 and TRBV6-3, could not be distinguished by the 87-base-pair reads and were therefore excluded. A later analysis associated 15,000 to 20,000 TCR beta sequences with specific HLA alleles at a false discovery rate of 0.05. While some public TCRs were present in many individuals, most TCR sequences turned up only very rarely across donors. The classifier was reported to diagnose cytomegalovirus status with high specificity and sensitivity in both the original cohort and the validation cohort. According to a later analysis, TCR association rates differed among HLA loci, with DRB1 alleles showing the most associated TCRs and HLA-C alleles showing the fewest. According to the authors, the approach could potentially be generalized to other disease states and immunological phenotypes. Correlated functional status among segregating V segments might reflect linkage disequilibrium, but an unknown experimental factor could not be ruled out. Compared with the approximately 670-donor mean, donors in an Asian-associated ancestry cluster had fewer N-insertions in productive TCRs, according to a later genetic analysis. The presence/absence analyses assumed that sequencing depth was roughly uniform across donors, and that assumption may not be true. The earlier analysis of almost 600 of the donors excluded some 15 rarely observed V segments, including chromosome 9 orphons, because counts were too low. In a later analysis, HLA-associated TCR beta chains showed more clonal expansion and lower generation probabilities than non-associated chains that were equally common. A later genetic analysis associated a missense DCLRE1C variant with V-gene and J-gene trimming of TCR beta chains, and an independent cohort replicated the association.

A remark on this clone: Its antigen has not been determined. The record has no base qualities; no much larger clone is one base away.

From its cysteine to its phenylalanine, the CDR3 spans 15 amino acids. Kept here is only the CDR3 DNA, which spans 45 bases and is read in frame from base 1. V trim: 4 bases; J trim: 7 bases; unmatched bases: 9. According to the germline V gene, CDR1 reads MGHRA and CDR2 reads YSYEKL. The cohort was made up of 650 to 700 healthy bone marrow donors. Cohort members were all nominally healthy when sampled, although unrecorded immune exposures were likely present. The donor tested CMV seropositive, placing the donor among the roughly 270 seropositive members of the cohort. A peripheral blood sample was provided by each donor, and peripheral blood mononuclear cells were used for TCR beta sequencing. Genomic DNA was extracted from the blood cell samples with the Qiagen DNeasy Blood Extraction Kit. Receptor libraries were prepared by the immunoSEQ multiplex PCR assay. For the multiplex PCR, a mixture combining 60 forward primers for TCR Vbeta segments and 13 reverse primers for TCR Jbeta segments was used. A multiplex PCR assay on genomic DNA amplified the CDR3 region of rearranged TCR beta genes. The Illumina HiSeq System was used to sequence the amplified TCR beta libraries as 87-base-pair reads. The published analysis was carried out like this. Across the 500 to 850 repertoires, a later analysis counted tens of millions of unique TCR beta chains, some 11 million of which were shared by at least two donors. A nearest-neighbor algorithm error-corrected the raw reads and collapsed the reads into unique sequences, merging closely related sequences to remove PCR and sequencing errors. CDR3 sequences were aligned to IMGT reference sequences to assign V, D and J gene segments. For a sequence to be retained, at least a six-nucleotide match to both a V gene segment and a J gene segment was required. A rearrangement was called productive if the CDR3 had no stop codons and remained in frame with V and J, and every other rearrangement was called non-productive. Following IMGT convention, CDR3 was defined as the stretch from the second conserved V-encoded cysteine to the conserved J-encoded phenylalanine. The earlier analysis of 587 of the donors excluded sequences that lacked an unambiguous match to a single V gene segment. An earlier analysis of a few hundred of the donors classified V segments as functional when productive rearrangements were above 56.7% and as segregating when the standard deviation between donors was above 5%. A statistical classification framework was built for diagnosing cytomegalovirus status from the catalog of TCR beta chain sequences. V and J gene assignment, in a later analysis, came from comparing TCR nucleotide sequences with IMGT/GENE-DB human TR gene sequences. The TCRdist pipeline was used in a later analysis to assign CDR3 sequences and most-parsimonious VDJ recombination scenarios. In a later analysis, each TCR beta chain was defined by its CDR3 amino acid sequence together with its V-gene family, and reads without a unique V-gene family were excluded. To address suspected cross-contamination and a sequencing artifact, a later analysis removed a few hundred highly shared, low-generation-probability nucleotide sequences. For each public chain, a later analysis derived a clonal expansion index from normalized ranks of inferred template counts within each repertoire. Generation probabilities in a later analysis came from a VDJ recombination model fitted to out-of-frame rearrangements, and those results were checked against IGoR. In a later analysis, TCR-TCR, TCR-HLA and TCR-CMV co-occurrence was scored with hypergeometric tests, and a repertoire-size bias correction was applied to TCR pairs. In a later analysis, false discovery rates were estimated by permuting HLA or CMV assignments 20 times. In a later analysis, co-occurring TCRs were grouped using DBSCAN, and TCRdist sequence similarity was added for clustering within HLA-allele-positive subsets. Repertoires with fewer than 30,000 or more than 120,000 public chains, plus five repertoires with anomalous nucleotide sharing, were excluded from co-occurrence clustering. The table comes from immuneACCESS by way of TCRdb, which keeps in-frame sequences with V and J called. Part of the clones is missing from these tables; in studies checked, under half for an unresolved V gene and the rest for unknown reasons. Clonal size and the V and J genes are those of that table, whereas D and trimming came from the DNA. The sample yields 60,000 to 75,000 clones; more than 80% were counted once. Together, the top ten hold 9% to 14% of the sample.

The receptor comes from a woman in her 30s in good health and CMV-seropositive. Sample: PBMCs. This chain joins TRBV4-1 to TRBJ1-2; TRBD1 lines up with 10 middle nucleotides. CDR3 region: CASSPRQGASFGYTF. In nucleotides, the sequence is TGCGCCAGCAGCCCGAGACAGGGGGCTTCGTTTGGCTACACCTTC.